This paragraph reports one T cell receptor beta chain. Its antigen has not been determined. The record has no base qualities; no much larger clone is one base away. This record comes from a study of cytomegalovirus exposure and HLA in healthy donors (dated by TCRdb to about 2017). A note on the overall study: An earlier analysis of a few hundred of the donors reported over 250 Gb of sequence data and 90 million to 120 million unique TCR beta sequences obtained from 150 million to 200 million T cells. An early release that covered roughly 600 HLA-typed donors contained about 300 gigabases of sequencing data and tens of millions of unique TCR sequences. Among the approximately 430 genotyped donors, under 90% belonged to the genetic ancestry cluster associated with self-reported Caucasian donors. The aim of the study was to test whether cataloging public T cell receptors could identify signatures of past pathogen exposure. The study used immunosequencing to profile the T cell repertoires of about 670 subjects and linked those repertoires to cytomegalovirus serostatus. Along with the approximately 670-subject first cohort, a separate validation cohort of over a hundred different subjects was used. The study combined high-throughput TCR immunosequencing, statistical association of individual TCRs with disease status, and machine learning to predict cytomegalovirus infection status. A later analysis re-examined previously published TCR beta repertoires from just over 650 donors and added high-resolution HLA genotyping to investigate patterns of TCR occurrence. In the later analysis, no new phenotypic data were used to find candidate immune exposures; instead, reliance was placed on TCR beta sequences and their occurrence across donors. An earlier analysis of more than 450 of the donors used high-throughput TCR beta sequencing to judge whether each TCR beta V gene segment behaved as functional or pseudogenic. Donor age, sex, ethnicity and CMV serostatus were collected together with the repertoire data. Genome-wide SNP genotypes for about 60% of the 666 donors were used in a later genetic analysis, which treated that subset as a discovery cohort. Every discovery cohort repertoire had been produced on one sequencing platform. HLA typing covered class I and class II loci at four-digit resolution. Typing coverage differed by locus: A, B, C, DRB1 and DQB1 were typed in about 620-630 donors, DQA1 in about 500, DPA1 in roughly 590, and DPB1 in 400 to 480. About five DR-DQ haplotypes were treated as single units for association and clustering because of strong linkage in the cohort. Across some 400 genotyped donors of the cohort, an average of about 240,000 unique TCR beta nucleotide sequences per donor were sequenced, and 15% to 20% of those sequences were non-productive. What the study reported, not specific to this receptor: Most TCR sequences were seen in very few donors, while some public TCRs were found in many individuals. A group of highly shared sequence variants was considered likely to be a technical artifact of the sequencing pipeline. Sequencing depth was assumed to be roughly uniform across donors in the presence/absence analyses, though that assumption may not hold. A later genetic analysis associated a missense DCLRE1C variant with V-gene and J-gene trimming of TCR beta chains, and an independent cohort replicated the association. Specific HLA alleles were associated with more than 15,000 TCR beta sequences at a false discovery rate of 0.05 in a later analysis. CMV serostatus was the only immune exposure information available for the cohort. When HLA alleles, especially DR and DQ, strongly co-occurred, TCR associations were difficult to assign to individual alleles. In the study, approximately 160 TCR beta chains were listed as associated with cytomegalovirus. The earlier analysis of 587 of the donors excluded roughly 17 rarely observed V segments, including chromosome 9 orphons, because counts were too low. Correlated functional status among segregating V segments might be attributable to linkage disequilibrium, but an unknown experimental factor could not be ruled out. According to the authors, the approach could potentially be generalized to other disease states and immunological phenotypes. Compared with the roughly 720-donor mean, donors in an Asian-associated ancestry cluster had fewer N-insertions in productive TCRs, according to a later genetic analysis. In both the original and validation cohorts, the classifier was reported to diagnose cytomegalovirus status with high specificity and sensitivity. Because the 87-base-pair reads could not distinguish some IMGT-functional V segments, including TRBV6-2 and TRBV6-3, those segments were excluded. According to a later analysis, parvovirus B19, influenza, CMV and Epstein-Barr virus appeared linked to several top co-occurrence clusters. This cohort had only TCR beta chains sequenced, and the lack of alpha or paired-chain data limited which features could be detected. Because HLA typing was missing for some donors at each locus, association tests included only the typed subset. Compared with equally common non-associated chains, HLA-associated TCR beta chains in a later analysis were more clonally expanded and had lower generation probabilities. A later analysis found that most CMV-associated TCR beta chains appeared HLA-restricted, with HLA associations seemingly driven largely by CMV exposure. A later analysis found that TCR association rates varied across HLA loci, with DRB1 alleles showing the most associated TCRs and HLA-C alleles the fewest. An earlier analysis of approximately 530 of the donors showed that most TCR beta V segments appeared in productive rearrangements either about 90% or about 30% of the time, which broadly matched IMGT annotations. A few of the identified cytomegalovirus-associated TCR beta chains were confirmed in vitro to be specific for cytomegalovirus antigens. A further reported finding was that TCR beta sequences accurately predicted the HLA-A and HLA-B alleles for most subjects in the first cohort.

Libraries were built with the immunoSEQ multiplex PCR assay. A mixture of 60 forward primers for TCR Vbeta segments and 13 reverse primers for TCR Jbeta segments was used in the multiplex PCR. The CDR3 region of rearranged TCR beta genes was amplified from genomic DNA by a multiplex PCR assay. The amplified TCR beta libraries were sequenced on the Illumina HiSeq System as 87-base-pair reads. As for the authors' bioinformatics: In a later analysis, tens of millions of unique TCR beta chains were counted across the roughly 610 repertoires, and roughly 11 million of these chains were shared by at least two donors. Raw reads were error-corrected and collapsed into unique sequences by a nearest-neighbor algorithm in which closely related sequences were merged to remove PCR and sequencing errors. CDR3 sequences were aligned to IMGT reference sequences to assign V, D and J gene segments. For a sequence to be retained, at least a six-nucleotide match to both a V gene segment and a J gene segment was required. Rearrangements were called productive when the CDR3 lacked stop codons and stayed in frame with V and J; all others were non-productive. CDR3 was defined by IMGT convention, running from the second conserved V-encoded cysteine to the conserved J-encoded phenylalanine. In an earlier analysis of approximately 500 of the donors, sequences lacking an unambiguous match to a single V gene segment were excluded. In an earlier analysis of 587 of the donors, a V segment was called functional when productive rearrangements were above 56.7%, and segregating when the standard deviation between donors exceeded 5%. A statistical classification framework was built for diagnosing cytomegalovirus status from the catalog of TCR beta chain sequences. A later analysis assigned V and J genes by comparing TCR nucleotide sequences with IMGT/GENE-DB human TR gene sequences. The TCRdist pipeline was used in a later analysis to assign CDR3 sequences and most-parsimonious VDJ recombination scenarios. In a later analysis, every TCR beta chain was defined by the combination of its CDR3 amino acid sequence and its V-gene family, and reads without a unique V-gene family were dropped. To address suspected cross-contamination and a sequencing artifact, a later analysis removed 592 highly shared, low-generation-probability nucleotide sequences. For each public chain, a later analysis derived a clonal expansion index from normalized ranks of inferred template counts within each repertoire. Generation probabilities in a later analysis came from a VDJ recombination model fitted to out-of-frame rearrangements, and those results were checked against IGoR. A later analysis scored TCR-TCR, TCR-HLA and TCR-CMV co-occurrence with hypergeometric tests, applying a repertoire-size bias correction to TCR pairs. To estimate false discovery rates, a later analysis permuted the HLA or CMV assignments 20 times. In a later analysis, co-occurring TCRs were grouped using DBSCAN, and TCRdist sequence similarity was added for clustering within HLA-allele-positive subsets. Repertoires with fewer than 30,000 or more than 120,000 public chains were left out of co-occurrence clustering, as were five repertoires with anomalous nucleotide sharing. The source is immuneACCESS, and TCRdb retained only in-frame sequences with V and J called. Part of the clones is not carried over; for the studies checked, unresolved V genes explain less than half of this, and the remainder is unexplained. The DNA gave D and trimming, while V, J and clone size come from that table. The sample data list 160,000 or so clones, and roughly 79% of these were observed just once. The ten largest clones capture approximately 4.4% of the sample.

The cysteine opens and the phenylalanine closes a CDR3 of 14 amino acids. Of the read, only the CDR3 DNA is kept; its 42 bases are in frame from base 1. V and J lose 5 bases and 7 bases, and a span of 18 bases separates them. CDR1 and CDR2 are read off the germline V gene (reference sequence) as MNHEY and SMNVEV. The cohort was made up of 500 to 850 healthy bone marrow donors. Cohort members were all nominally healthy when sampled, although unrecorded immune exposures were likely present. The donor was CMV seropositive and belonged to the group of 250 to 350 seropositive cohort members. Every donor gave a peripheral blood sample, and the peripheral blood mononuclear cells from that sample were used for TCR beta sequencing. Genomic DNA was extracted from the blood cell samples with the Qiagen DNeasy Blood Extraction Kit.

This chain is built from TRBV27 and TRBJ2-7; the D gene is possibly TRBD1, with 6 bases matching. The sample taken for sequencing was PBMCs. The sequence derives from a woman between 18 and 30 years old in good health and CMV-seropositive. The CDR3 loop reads CASSPGQTPSEQYF. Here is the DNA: TGTGCCAGCAGTCCTGGACAGACTCCCTCGGAGCAGTACTTC.